This T cell receptor (beta chain) was found in a study of beta chain features in type 1 diabetes. Whole-study results and caveats: A moderate, significant TCRB CDR3 shortening appeared in type 1 diabetes across four CD4+ subsets. Researchers caution that PCR might favor shorter templates, equally among patients and controls.

Expressed TCRB transcripts were sequenced, since all the RNA that had been isolated was reverse transcribed. TCRdb's table, derived via immunoSEQ multiplex PCR, lists solely in-frame clones and lacks some. The sample records 200,000 to 300,000 clones, 11% to 15% being singletons. This clone has only a few counts. Its antigen is as yet unknown. Looked up from germline, CDR1 is SGHDT and CDR2 is YYEEEE. V lost 6 bases to trimming and J lost 11 bases; unmatched junction nucleotides: 5. This CDR3 is 13 amino acids long. The sequence was collected from a woman between 35 and 50 years old in good health. Sequencing was done on a sample of naive CD4+ T cells from blood. This chain links TRBV5-6 with TRBJ1-6, with 10 bases that match TRBD1. The CDR3 is CASTKGQGAPLHF. DNA for the CDR3: TGTGCCAGCACCAAAGGACAGGGGGCACCCCTCCACTTT.